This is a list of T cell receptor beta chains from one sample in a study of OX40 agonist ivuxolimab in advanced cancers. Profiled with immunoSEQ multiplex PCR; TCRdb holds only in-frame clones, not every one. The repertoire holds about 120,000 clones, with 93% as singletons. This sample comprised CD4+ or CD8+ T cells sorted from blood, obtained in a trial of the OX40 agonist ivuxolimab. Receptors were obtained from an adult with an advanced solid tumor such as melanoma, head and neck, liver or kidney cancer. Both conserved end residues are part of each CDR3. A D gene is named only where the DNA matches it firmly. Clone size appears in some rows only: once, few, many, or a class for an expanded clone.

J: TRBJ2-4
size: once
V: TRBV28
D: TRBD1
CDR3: CASSLSGTGFNIQYF
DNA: TGTGCCAGCAGTTTATCCGGGACAGGGTTTAACATTCAGTACTTC

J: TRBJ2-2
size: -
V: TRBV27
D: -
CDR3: CASRWTATGGELFF
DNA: TGTGCCAGCAGATGGACGGCGACGGGCGGGGAGCTGTTTTTT

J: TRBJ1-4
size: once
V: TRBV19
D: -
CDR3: CASIGSTNEKLFF
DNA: TGTGCCAGTATTGGTTCAACTAATGAAAAACTGTTTTTT

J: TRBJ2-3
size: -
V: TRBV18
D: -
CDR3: CASSPGTGVTDTQYF
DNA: TGTGCCAGCTCACCCGGGACGGGTGTCACAGATACGCAGTATTTT

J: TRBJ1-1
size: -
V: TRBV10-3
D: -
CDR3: CAISESAPGTEAFF
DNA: TGTGCCATCAGTGAGTCCGCTCCCGGGACTGAAGCTTTCTTT

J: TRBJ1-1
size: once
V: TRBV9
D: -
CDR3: CASSRLLQANTEAFF
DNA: TGTGCCAGCAGCAGGTTGCTACAGGCGAACACTGAAGCTTTCTTT

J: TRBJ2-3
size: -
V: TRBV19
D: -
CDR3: CASSIEPGRITDTQYF
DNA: TGTGCCAGTAGTATCGAGCCAGGACGGATCACAGATACGCAGTATTTT

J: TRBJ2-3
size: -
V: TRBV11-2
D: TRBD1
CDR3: CASSLRGTVYSTDTQYF
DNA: TGTGCCAGCAGCCTCCGTGGGACAGTCTATAGCACAGATACGCAGTATTTT

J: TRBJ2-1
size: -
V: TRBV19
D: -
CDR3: CASKRQSSYNEQFF
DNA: TGTGCCAGTAAGCGGCAGAGCTCCTACAATGAGCAGTTCTTC

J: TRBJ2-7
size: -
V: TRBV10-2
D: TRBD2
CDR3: CASRGTSGSYEQYF
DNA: TGCGCCAGCAGAGGGACTAGCGGGAGTTACGAGCAGTACTTC

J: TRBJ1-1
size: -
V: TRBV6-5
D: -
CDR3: CASSRNPRAEAFF
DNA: TGTGCCAGCAGCCGAAATCCCCGGGCTGAAGCTTTCTTT

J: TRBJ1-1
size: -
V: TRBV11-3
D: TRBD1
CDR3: CASSQTWTGVGTEAFF
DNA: TGTGCCAGCAGCCAAACATGGACAGGGGTTGGCACTGAAGCTTTCTTT

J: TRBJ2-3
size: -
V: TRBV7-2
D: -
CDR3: CASSLEVGNPSTDTQYF
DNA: TGTGCCAGCAGCTTAGAAGTAGGGAATCCTAGCACAGATACGCAGTATTTT

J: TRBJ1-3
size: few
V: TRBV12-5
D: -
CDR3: CASGLVGGRTGNTIYF
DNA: TGTGCTAGTGGTTTGGTAGGAGGGAGGACTGGAAACACCATATATTTT

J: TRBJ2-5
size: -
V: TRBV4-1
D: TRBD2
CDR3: CASSQDGSGSQETQYF
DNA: TGCGCCAGCAGCCAAGATGGGAGCGGGAGTCAAGAGACCCAGTACTTC

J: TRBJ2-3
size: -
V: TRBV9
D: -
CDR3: CASSVGFGTTDTQYF
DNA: TGTGCCAGCAGCGTAGGATTCGGGACAACAGATACGCAGTATTTT

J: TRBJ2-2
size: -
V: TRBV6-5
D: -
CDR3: CASSMDPNTGELFF
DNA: TGTGCCAGCAGCATGGACCCGAACACCGGGGAGCTGTTTTTT

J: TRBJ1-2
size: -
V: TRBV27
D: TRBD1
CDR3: CASSNRGLGGGYTF
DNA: TGTGCCAGCAGCAACAGGGGGCTAGGTGGTGGCTACACCTTC

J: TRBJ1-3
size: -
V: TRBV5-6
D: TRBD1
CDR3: CASSLTGGGNTIYF
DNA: TGTGCCAGCAGCTTGACAGGGGGTGGAAACACCATATATTTT

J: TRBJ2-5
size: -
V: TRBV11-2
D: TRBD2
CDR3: CASSFSRSGGRETQYF
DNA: TGTGCCAGCAGCTTCTCGAGGAGCGGGGGGCGGGAGACCCAGTACTTC

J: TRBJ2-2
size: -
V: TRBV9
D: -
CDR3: CASSVGEFLTGELFF
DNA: TGTGCCAGCAGCGTAGGGGAGTTTCTGACCGGGGAGCTGTTTTTT

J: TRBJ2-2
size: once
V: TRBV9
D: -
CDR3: CASSVRQVGGELFF
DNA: TGTGCCAGCAGCGTAAGACAGGTCGGCGGGGAGCTGTTTTTT

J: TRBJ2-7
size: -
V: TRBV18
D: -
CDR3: CASSPFRGGAYEQYF
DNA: TGTGCCAGCTCACCTTTTCGCGGGGGCGCGTACGAGCAGTACTTC

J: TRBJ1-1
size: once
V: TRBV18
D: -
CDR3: CASSTRDENTEAFF
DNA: TGTGCCAGCTCAACAAGGGACGAGAACACTGAAGCTTTCTTT

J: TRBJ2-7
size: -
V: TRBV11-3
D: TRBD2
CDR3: CASSLVAGGEQYF
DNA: TGTGCCAGCAGCTTAGTAGCGGGTGGTGAGCAGTACTTC

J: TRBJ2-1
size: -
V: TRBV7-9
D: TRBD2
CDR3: CASSLEGLAGAQEQFF
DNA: TGTGCCAGCAGCCTAGAGGGACTAGCGGGAGCGCAGGAGCAGTTCTTC

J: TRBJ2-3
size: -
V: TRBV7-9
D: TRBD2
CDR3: CASSSGEGTDTQYF
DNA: TGTGCCAGCAGTAGCGGGGAGGGCACAGATACGCAGTATTTT

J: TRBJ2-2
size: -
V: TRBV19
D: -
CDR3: CASSIFGGNTGELFF
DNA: TGTGCCAGTAGTATATTCGGGGGGAACACCGGGGAGCTGTTTTTT

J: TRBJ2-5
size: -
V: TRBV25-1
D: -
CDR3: CASSDYSQETQYF
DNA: TGTGCCAGCAGTGACTACTCACAAGAGACCCAGTACTTC

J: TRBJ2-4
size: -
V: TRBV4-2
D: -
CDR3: CASSQEMGRNKNIQYF
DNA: TGTGCCAGCAGCCAAGAGATGGGACGGAATAAAAACATTCAGTACTTC

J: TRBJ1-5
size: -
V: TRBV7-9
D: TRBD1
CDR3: CASSSPGQGNQPQHF
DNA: TGTGCCAGCAGCTCGCCGGGACAGGGCAATCAGCCCCAGCATTTT

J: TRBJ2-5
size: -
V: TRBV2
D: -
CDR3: CASIPRVSGQETQYF
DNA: TGTGCCAGCATCCCCAGGGTTAGCGGTCAAGAGACCCAGTACTTC